The 4 T cell receptor beta chains presented below share a single source sample, sequenced in a study of shared clonotypes between healthy human individuals. Assay: immunoSEQ multiplex PCR; the TCRdb copy retains only in-frame clones and omits some. This table has about half a million clones, approximately 80% appearing once. Material for sequencing was PBMCs. The source is a woman in her thirties or forties in good health. Some clones in this sample may be carry-over from other donors' samples.

This sequence joins TRBV23-1 and TRBJ1-1; TRBD1 might be the D (6 bases). TRBV23-1 is known as an ORF, though its function is uncertain. Trimming removed 2 bases from V and 1 base from J, with 8 bases in between. CDR3 length equals 14 residues. CDR3 loop: CASSQPGQNTEAFF. The CDR3 nucleotides read TGCGCCAGCAGTCAACCGGGACAGAACACTGAAGCTTTCTTT.

The CDR3 region is CASSSWGNEQFF. The DNA for the CDR3 is TGTGCCAGCAGTTCGTGGGGCAATGAGCAGTTCTTC. The chain carries TRBV2 and TRBJ2-1; D call uncertain. Germline loops: CDR1 SNHLY, CDR2 FYNNEI. The CDR3 loop spans 12 amino acids. V was shortened by 5 bases and J by 6 bases, with 8 bases between the two germline ends.

The chain uses TRBV5-5 and TRBJ2-1, with 11 positions matching TRBD2. Germline assignment: CDR1 SGHKS and CDR2 YYEKEE (reference sequence). J gave up 15 bases and V 1 base, and 6 bases lay outside the gene matches. The CDR3 has 13 residues. CDR3 in amino acids: CASSLLLAGVLFF. The CDR3 DNA follows: TGTGCCAGCAGCTTGTTACTAGCGGGAGTTCTGTTCTTC.

The chain is built from TRBV30 and TRBJ1-1; D not resolved. The germline V gene has CDR1 GTSNPN and CDR2 SVGIG (reference sequence). Between the trimmed V and J ends, which lost 3 bases and 8 bases, there was a span of 10 bases. The CDR3 runs 11 residues. CDR3 sequence reads: CAWSPTVEAFF. The CDR3 DNA follows: TGTGCCTGGAGCCCAACAGTAGAAGCTTTCTTT.